These 25 T cell receptor beta chains originate from one sample sequenced in a study of CD8 T cells in ankylosing spondylitis. Regarding the study as a whole: In ankylosing spondylitis blood, a motif of roughly 8 highly homologous TCR beta variants appeared characteristic.

These receptors' targets are unknown. TCRdb re-analysed the 5' RACE reads in MiXCR, keeping a single row per CDR3 protein. The sample holds hundreds of thousands of distinct CDR3 sequences, approximately 12% seen once. Sequencing was carried out using blood, either unsorted or a sorted T cell fraction (not recorded which). The origin of the receptors is a male donor with ankylosing spondylitis.

This clonotype was picked up many times. The genes are TRBV7-2 and TRBJ2-1; 8 bases match TRBD2. The trim removed 3 bases at V and 10 bases at J, leaving 8 bases unmatched. CDR1 and CDR2 from the germline V gene are SGHTA and FQGNSA. This CDR3 comprises 14 residues. The CDR3 DNA reads as TGTGCCAGCAGCTTTAATACGGGGGGGGAAGAGCAGTTCTTC. Protein product: CASSFNTGGEEQFF.

The chain employs TRBV6-2 or TRBV6-3 and TRBJ1-5; D gene uncertain. Germline assignment: CDR1 MNHEY and CDR2 SVGEGT. V shed 6 bases and J shed 3 bases, with 12 bases lying between them. CDR3 size: 14 residues. The CDR3 DNA reads as TGTGCCAGCAGCCCTACAGTGCTCAATCAGCCCCAGCATTTT. It specifies CASSPTVLNQPQHF.

V gene TRBV4-2 combines with J gene TRBJ1-1, with a tentative D call TRBD1 (6 bases). The V end was cut by 6 bases, the J end by 4 bases, with 15 bases between. CDR3 length: 14 residues. The V gene's germline CDR1 is LGHNA and CDR2 YNFKEQ. The CDR3 region has the DNA TGTGCCAGCAGGAAAGGAGGGGGGGGCACTGAAGCTTTCTTT. Protein: CASRKGGGGTEAFF.

Note on this clonotype: This may arise from a read error, as a much more abundant clone is one base away. This chain uses TRBV7-3 with TRBJ2-5; the match to TRBD1 covers 7 bases. The germline V gene has CDR1 SGHTA and CDR2 FQGTGA. Germline trimming cut 5 bases from V and 5 bases from J; bases unmatched to any gene: 5. There are 13 residues in the CDR3. The DNA of the CDR3 is TGTGCCAGCAGCCCGGGACAGTCGGAGACCCAGTACTTC. This encodes CASSPGQSETQYF.

V is TRBV12-3 or TRBV12-4 and J is TRBJ2-3; 10 positions agree with TRBD1. Losses at the gene ends were 5 bases for V and 3 bases for J; bases not matched to a gene: 11. CDR3 size: 17 residues. Written as DNA, the CDR3 is TGTGCCAGCAGTCGAAACCGAGACAGGGGGCCTACAGATACGCAGTATTTT. Translation: CASSRNRDRGPTDTQYF.

V and J are TRBV5-1 and TRBJ1-2; 11 bases line up with TRBD1. The germline V gene encodes CDR1 SGHRS and CDR2 YFSETQ. Trimming at V came to 4 bases and at J to 8 bases, leaving 4 bases not matched to a gene. The CDR3 is 13 residues long. CDR3 region: CASSKDRGLGYTF. As DNA, the CDR3 is TGCGCCAGCAGCAAGGACAGGGGGCTCGGCTACACCTTC.

There are a few counts of this clonotype. The rearrangement joins TRBV11-2 to TRBJ2-3; 9 bases are shared with TRBD2. Germline trimming cut 6 bases from V and 4 bases from J; bases unmatched to any gene: 23. CDR3 length equals 20 residues. The germline CDR1 and CDR2 sequences are SGHAT and FQNNGV. CDR3 residues: CASSFRGLVAGARMSDTQYF. For the CDR3, the DNA is TGTGCCAGCAGTTTTAGGGGGTTGGTAGCGGGGGCCCGTATGTCAGATACGCAGTATTTT.

The V gene is TRBV7-9, the J gene TRBJ2-1; D is possibly TRBD1 or TRBD2 (6 bases each). The CDR3 totals 12 residues. The germline V gene encodes CDR1 SEHNR and CDR2 FQNEAQ (reference sequence). Trimming pared 10 bases from V and 7 bases from J, leaving 14 bases between. The CDR3 nucleotides are TGTGCCATTAGAGAAGGGGGGAATGAGCAGTTCTTC. Translated: CAIREGGNEQFF.

This clonotype turned up a few times. V gene TRBV5-6 combines with J gene TRBJ1-1; no definite D call. The CDR3 contains 13 residues. V lost 4 bases and J lost 9, with 16 bases in between. CDR1 SGHDT and CDR2 YYEEEE come from the germline V gene. CDR3 bases: TGTGCCAGCAGCCTCATGTCGGCCAGAAAAGCTTTCTTT. Translating it yields CASSLMSARKAFF.

The rearrangement uses TRBV20-1 and TRBJ1-3; TRBD1 might be the D (6 bases). V lost 5 bases to trimming and J lost 0 bases, with 11 bases between them. The germline V gene encodes CDR1 DFQATT and CDR2 SNEGSKA (reference sequence). CDR3 length: 14 amino acids. CDR3 protein: CSASLTGSGNTIYF. The CDR3 region has the DNA TGCAGTGCTTCCTTGACAGGCTCTGGAAACACCATATATTTT.

The count of this clonotype is one. The chain combines TRBV2 with TRBJ1-5; 7 positions match TRBD1. The CDR3 is 13 residues long. Per the germline V gene, CDR1 is SNHLY and CDR2 is FYNNEI. J gave up 0 bases and V 8 bases, and 1 base lay outside the gene matches. The CDR3 spells CASAGGSNQPQHF. The CDR3 coding sequence is TGTGCCAGCGCAGGGGGTAGCAATCAGCCCCAGCATTTT.

The sample holds a few counts of this clonotype. The V and J genes are TRBV5-1 and TRBJ2-1; possibly TRBD1 for D (5 bases). Trimming took 0 bases from V and 2 from J, leaving 9 bases between them. The CDR3 loop spans 15 amino acids. Germline assignment: CDR1 SGHRS and CDR2 YFSETQ. CDR3 DNA: TGCGCCAGCAGCTTGGACCCAGGGACCTACAATGAGCAGTTCTTC. Translating it yields CASSLDPGTYNEQFF.

This clonotype was counted only a few times. The genes are TRBV28 and TRBJ1-1; TRBD1 might be the D (6 bases). This CDR3 comprises 15 residues. The V end was cut by 8 bases, the J end by 0 bases, with 16 bases between. CDR1 and CDR2 from the germline V gene are MDHEN and SYDVKM. CDR3 bases: TGTGCCAGCGACCAGGGGCGGGCAATGAACACTGAAGCTTTCTTT. This gives the protein CASDQGRAMNTEAFF.

The V and J genes are TRBV20-1 and TRBJ2-4; D is possibly TRBD1 (6 bases). V lost 5 bases to trimming and J lost 1 base, with 12 bases between them. Per germline, CDR1 DFQATT and CDR2 SNEGSKA (reference sequence). CDR3 length: 14 amino acids. CDR3 sequence (DNA): TGCAGTGCTGGACAGCCGGGTGCCAAAAACATTCAGTACTTC. It encodes CSAGQPGAKNIQYF.

This clonotype was counted a few times. The DNA for the CDR3 is TGCAGTGCTGACCGAGGACAATCCTACGAGCAGTACTTC. Translation: CSADRGQSYEQYF. The chain carries TRBV20-1 and TRBJ2-7; weak D call: TRBD1 (5 bases). The V end was cut by 5 bases, the J end by 1 base, with 12 bases between. Germline V gene data show CDR1 as DFQATT and CDR2 as SNEGSKA (reference sequence). CDR3 size: 13 residues.

This rearrangement joins TRBV25-1 to TRBJ2-1, with 8 bases lining up with TRBD1. Per germline, CDR1 MGHDK and CDR2 SYGVNS. V lost 4 bases and J lost 7; bases outside the gene matches: 6. The CDR3 has 14 residues. CDR3 sequence reads: CASSGDRGMNEQFF. CDR3 DNA sequence: TGTGCCAGCAGTGGTGACAGGGGTATGAATGAGCAGTTCTTC.

This clonotype was recorded a few times. This chain joins TRBV6-2 or TRBV6-3 and TRBJ2-1; 8 nucleotides line up with TRBD2. CDR1 is MNHEY, CDR2 SVGEGT, per germline. J lost 7 bases, V lost 2 bases, and 16 bases had no gene match. The CDR3 spans 18 residues. CDR3 coding DNA: TGTGCCAGCAGTTACAGAGGGGCGCGGGGGGACGTGAGGAATGAGCAGTTCTTC. It encodes CASSYRGARGDVRNEQFF.

This clonotype was seen many times. The chain combines TRBV29-1 with TRBJ2-3; 10 bases align to TRBD1. The V gene end was trimmed by 6 bases and the J gene end by 5 bases; junction bases not matched to a gene: 2. This CDR3 comprises 12 residues. Germline CDR1 SQVTM, CDR2 ANQGSEA. The CDR3 spells CSVRTGGDTQYF. The DNA of the CDR3 is TGCAGCGTAAGGACAGGGGGAGATACGCAGTATTTT.

The V and J genes are TRBV7-8 and TRBJ1-1; TRBD1 matches at 7 bases. With 5 bases clipped from V and 5 bases from J, the junction kept 8 bases outside the gene matches. Germline V gene sequence: CDR1 SGHVS, CDR2 FQNEAQ. CDR3 length equals 14 residues. This CDR3 reads CASSLSGGLTEAFF. CDR3 DNA sequence: TGTGCCAGCAGCCTCTCAGGGGGGTTGACTGAAGCTTTCTTT.

The CDR3 DNA reads TGTGCCAGCAGTTACGGGGCCGAGCGCACAGATACGCAGTATTTT. Amino acids: CASSYGAERTDTQYF. The chain combines TRBV6-5 with TRBJ2-3; a possible D gene is TRBD1 (5 bases). Looked up from germline, CDR1 is MNHEY and CDR2 is SVGAGI. V lost 2 bases to trimming and J lost 1 base, with 10 bases between them. The CDR3 consists of 15 residues.

This clonotype was seen a handful of times. The chain couples TRBV20-1 to TRBJ2-7; D remains ambiguous. CDR1 DFQATT and CDR2 SNEGSKA come from the germline V gene (reference sequence). Trimming took off 3 bases at V and 7 bases at J, with 10 bases between the two ends. The CDR3 runs 11 residues. CDR3 bases: TGCAGTGCTAGTCCCGGGCGTGAGCAGTACTTC. Translation gives CSASPGREQYF.

This chain links TRBV24-1 with TRBJ1-5; no clear D. The CDR3 length is 15 residues. Germline V gene lookup returns CDR1 KGHDR and CDR2 SFDVKD. V gave up 3 bases and J gave up 0 bases, with 8 bases separating them. The CDR3, as DNA: TGTGCCACCAGTGATGCCTTTTATAGCAATCAGCCCCAGCATTTT. Translating gives CATSDAFYSNQPQHF.

V and J are TRBV20-1 and TRBJ2-2; unclear D gene. V was clipped by 6 bases and J by 3 bases, with 11 bases between them. Germline V gene data show CDR1 as DFQATT and CDR2 as SNEGSKA (reference sequence). This CDR3 region has 13 residues. CDR3 loop: CSATRRDTGELFF. CDR3 sequence (DNA): TGCAGTGCAACCAGACGGGACACCGGGGAGCTGTTTTTT.

This clonotype was seen repeatedly, ten times or more. This chain connects TRBV20-1 to TRBJ2-1; D is possibly TRBD2 (6 bases). V was shortened by 5 bases and J by 0 bases, with 17 bases between the two germline ends. CDR1 and CDR2 from the germline V gene are DFQATT and SNEGSKA (reference sequence). The CDR3 has 16 residues. CDR3 nucleotide sequence: TGCAGTGCTCCCCCCTTCGGCGGGAACTCCTACAATGAGCAGTTCTTC. Translating gives CSAPPFGGNSYNEQFF.

This chain joins TRBV27 and TRBJ2-1; D is uncertain. The germline V gene encodes CDR1 MNHEY and CDR2 SMNVEV (reference sequence). The germline V and J ends were trimmed by 7 bases and 4 bases, with 20 bases remaining between them. The CDR3 runs 16 residues. CDR3 bases: TGTGCCAGCACCACGGGTCTCCGATTCCTTTACAATGAGCAGTTCTTC. Translation: CASTTGLRFLYNEQFF.